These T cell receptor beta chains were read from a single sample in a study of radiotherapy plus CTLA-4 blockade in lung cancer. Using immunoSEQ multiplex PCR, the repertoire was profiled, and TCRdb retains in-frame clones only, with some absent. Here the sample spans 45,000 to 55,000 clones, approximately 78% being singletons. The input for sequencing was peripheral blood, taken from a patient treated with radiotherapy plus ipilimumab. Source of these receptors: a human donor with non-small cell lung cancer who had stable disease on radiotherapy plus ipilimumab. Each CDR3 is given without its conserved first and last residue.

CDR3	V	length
ASRGQGPAGELF	TRBV6-5	12
ASSIGPGNEQF	TRBV19	11
ASSPGTSGIFEQF	TRBV27	13
ASSIRQGHQPQH	TRBV19	12
ASSLAGLTNTEAF	TRBV7-2	13
ASKGTAPSNQPQH	TRBV28	13
ASSLRSGRGLWTEAF	TRBV27	15
ALPYPRGGRIPRYSNQPQH	TRBV30	19
ASSASGTYEQY	TRBV10-1	11
ASSFEGQPRTIY	TRBV28	12